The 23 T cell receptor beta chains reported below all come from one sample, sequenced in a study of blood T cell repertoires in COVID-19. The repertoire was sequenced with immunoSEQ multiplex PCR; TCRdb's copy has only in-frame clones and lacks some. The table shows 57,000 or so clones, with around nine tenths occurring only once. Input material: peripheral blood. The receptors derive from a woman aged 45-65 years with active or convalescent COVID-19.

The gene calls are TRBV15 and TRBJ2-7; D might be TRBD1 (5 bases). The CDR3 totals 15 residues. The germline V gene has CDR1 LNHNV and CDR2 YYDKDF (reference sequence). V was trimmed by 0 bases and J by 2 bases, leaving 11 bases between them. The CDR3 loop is CATSRDKGQAYEQYF. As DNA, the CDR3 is TGTGCCACCAGCAGAGATAAGGGGCAAGCCTACGAGCAGTACTTC.

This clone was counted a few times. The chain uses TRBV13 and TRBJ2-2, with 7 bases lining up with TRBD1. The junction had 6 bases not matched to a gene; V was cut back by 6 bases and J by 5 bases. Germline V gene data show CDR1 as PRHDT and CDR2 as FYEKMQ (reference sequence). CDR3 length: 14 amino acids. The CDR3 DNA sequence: TGTGCCAGCAGACCTCGGACAGGAACCGGGGAGCTGTTTTTT. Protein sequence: CASRPRTGTGELFF. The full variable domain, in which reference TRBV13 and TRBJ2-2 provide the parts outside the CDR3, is AAGVIQSPRHLIKEKRETATLKCYPIPRHDTVYWYQQGPGQDPQFLISFYEKMQSDKGSIPDRFSAQQFSDYHSELNMSSLELGDSALYFCASRPRTGTGELFFGEGSRLTVL.

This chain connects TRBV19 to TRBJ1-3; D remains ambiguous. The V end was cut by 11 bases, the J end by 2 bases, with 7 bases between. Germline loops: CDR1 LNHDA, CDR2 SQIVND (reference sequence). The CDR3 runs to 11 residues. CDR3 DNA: TGTGCCGGGAGGACTGGAAACACCATATATTTT. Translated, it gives CAGRTGNTIYF.

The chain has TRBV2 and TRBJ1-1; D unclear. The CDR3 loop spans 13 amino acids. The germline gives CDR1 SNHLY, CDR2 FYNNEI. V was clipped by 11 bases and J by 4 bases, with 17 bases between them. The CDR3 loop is CAGKGQGSTEAFF. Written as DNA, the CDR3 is TGTGCCGGCAAGGGTCAAGGGAGCACTGAAGCTTTCTTT.

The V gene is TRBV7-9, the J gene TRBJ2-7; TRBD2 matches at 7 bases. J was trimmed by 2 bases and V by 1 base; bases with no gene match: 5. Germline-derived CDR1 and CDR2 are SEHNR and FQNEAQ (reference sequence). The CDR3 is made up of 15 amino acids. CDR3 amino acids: CASSLVGRRTYEQYF. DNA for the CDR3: TGTGCCAGCAGCTTAGTCGGGAGGCGAACCTACGAGCAGTACTTC.

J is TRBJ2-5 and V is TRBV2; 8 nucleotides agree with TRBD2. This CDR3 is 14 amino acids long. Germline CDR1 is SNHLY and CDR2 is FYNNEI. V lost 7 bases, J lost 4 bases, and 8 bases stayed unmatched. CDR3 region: CASIQRELTETQYF. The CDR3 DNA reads TGTGCCAGCATCCAGCGGGAGTTAACAGAGACCCAGTACTTC. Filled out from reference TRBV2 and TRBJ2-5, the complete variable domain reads EPEVTQTPSHQVTQMGQEVILRCVPISNHLYFYWYRQILGQKVEFLVSFYNNEISEKSEIFDDQFSVERPDGSNFTLKIRSTKLEDSAMYFCASIQRELTETQYFGPGTRLLVL.

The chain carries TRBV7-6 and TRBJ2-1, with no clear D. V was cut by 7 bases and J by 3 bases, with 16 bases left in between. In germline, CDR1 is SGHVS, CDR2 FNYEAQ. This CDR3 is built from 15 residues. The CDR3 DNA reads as TGTGCCAGCACGGAGACCCCCAGCGACTACAATGAGCAGTTCTTC. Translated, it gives CASTETPSDYNEQFF.

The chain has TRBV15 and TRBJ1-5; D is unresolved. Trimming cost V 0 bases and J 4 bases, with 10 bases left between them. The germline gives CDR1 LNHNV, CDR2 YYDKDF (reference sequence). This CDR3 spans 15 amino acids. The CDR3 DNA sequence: TGTGCCACCAGCAGAGATCGGAGCGCTAATCAGCCCCAGCATTTT. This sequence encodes CATSRDRSANQPQHF.

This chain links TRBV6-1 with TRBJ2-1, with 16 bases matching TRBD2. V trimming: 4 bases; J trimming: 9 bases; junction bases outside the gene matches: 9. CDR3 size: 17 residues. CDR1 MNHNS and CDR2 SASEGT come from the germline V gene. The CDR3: CASSAPGTSGRAAEQFF. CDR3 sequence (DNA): TGTGCCAGCAGTGCCCCCGGGACTAGCGGGAGGGCGGCTGAGCAGTTCTTC.

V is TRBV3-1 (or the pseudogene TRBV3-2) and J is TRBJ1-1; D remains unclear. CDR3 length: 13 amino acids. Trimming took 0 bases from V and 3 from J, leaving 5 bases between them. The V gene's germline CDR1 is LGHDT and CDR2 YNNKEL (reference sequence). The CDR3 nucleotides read TGTGCCAGCAGCCAAGATGGGCACACTGAAGCTTTCTTT. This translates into CASSQDGHTEAFF.

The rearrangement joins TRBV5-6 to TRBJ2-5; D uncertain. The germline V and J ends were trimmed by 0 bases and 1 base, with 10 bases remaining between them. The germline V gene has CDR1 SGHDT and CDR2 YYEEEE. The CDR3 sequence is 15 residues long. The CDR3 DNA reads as TGTGCCAGCAGCTTGGGGCCAGTCAGCCAAGAGACCCAGTACTTC. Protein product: CASSLGPVSQETQYF.

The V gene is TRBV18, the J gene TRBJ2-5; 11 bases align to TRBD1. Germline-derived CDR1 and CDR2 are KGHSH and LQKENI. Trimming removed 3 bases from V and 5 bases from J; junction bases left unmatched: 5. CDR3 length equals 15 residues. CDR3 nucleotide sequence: TGTGCCAGCTCACCGCCGGGACAGGGGGGGGAGACCCAGTACTTC. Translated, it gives CASSPPGQGGETQYF.

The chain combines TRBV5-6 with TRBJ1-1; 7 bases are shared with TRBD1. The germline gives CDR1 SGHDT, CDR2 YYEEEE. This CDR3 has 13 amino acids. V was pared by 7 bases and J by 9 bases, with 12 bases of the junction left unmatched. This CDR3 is CASGAYGQVKAFF. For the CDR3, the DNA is TGTGCCAGCGGCGCCTACGGACAGGTGAAAGCTTTCTTT.

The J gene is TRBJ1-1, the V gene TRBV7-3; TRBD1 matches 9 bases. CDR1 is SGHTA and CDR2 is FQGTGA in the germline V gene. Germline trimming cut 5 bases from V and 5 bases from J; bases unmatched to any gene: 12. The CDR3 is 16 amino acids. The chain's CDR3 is CASSPGTGRGRTEAFF. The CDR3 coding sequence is TGTGCCAGCAGCCCAGGGACAGGGAGGGGGAGGACTGAAGCTTTCTTT. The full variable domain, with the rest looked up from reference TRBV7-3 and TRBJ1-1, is GAGVSQTPSNKVTEKGKYVELRCDPISGHTALYWYRQSLGQGPEFLIYFQGTGAADDSGLPNDRFFAVRPEGSVSTLKIQRTERGDSAVYLCASSPGTGRGRTEAFFGQGTRLTVV.

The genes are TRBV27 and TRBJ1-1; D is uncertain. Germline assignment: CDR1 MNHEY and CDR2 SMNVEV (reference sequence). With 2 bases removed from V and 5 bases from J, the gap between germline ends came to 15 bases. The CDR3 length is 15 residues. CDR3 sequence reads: CASSLGRARGTEAFF. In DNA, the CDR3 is TGTGCCAGCAGTTTAGGGAGGGCGCGGGGAACTGAAGCTTTCTTT.

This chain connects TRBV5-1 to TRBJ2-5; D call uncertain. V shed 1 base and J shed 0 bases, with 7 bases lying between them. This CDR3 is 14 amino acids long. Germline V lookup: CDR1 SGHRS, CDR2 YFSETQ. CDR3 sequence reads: CASSLYGNQETQYF. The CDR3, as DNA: TGCGCCAGCAGCTTGTATGGCAACCAAGAGACCCAGTACTTC.

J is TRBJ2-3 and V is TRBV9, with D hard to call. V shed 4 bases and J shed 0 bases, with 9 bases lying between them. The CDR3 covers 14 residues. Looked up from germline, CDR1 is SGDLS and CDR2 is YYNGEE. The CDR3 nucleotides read TGTGCCAGCAGCTCCGCGGCTAGCACAGATACGCAGTATTTT. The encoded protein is CASSSAASTDTQYF.

The CDR3 region is CATSRQGQGANEQFF. In nucleotides, the CDR3 is TGTGCCACCAGCAGACAAGGACAGGGGGCAAATGAGCAGTTCTTC. V gene TRBV15 combines with J gene TRBJ2-1; TRBD1 matches at 11 bases. After removal of 2 bases from V and 7 bases from J, the junction contained 4 bases not matched to a gene. The germline V gene has CDR1 LNHNV and CDR2 YYDKDF (reference sequence). The CDR3 loop spans 15 amino acids.

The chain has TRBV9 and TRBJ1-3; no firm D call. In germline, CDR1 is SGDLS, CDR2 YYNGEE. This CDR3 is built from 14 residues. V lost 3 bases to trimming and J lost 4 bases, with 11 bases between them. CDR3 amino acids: CASSGYGGGNTIYF. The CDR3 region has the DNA TGTGCCAGCAGCGGGTACGGAGGAGGAAACACCATATATTTT.

Here the CDR3 reads CASWTGTEAFF. The DNA for the CDR3 is TGTGCCAGCTGGACAGGGACTGAAGCTTTCTTT. The rearrangement joins TRBV30 to TRBJ1-1; the match to TRBD1 covers 8 bases. The CDR3 loop spans 11 amino acids. Looked up from germline, CDR1 is GTSNPN and CDR2 is SVGIG (reference sequence). With 8 bases clipped from V and 5 bases from J, the junction kept 4 bases outside the gene matches.

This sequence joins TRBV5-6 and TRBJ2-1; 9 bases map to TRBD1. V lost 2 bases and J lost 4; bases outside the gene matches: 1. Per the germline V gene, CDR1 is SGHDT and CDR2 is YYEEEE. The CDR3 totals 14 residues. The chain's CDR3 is CASSFGQGYNEQFF. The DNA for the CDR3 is TGTGCCAGCAGCTTTGGACAGGGGTACAATGAGCAGTTCTTC.

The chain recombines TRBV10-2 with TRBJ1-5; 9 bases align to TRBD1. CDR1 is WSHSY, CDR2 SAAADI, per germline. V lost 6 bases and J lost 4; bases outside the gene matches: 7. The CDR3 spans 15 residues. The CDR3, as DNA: TGCGCCAGCAGGACTACAGGGGGCCGAAATCAGCCCCAGCATTTT. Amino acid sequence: CASRTTGGRNQPQHF.

The DNA of the CDR3 is TGTGCCAGTAGTCCAGGACTAGCGGGAGAGCGCGATGAGCAGTTCTTC. Amino acids: CASSPGLAGERDEQFF. The J gene is TRBJ2-1, the V gene TRBV19, with 13 bases matching TRBD2. The germline gives CDR1 LNHDA, CDR2 SQIVND (reference sequence). Trimming removed 5 bases from V and 8 bases from J; junction bases left unmatched: 9. This CDR3 is built from 16 residues.